A selection of T cell receptor beta chains follows, all from one sample in a study of preoperative IRX-2 immunotherapy in early breast cancer. Only in-frame clones appear in the TCRdb table, and some are missing; sequencing was by immunoSEQ multiplex PCR. Among around 24,000 clones listed, around 75% were seen once. The sample here was lymph node tissue, taken after IRX-2 immunotherapy. The receptors shown here come from a human donor with breast cancer. Both conserved end residues are part of each CDR3. The D gene is left open where the match is weak. Clone sizes are given selectively: once, few, many, or a class where the clone is expanded.

clone_size	v_call	j_call	d_call	cdr3_aa	cdr3_nt
once	TRBV6-8	TRBJ1-1	NA	CATGTRGFMNTEAFF	TGTGCCACAGGGACCCGGGGGTTCATGAACACTGAAGCTTTCTTT
NA	TRBV18	TRBJ2-6	TRBD1	CASSLTGAGANVLTF	TGTGCCAGCTCGTTAACAGGGGCTGGGGCCAACGTCCTGACTTTC
NA	TRBV10-2	TRBJ2-7	TRBD1	CASSDLGQSYEQYF	TGCGCCAGCAGTGATTTGGGACAGTCCTACGAGCAGTACTTC
NA	TRBV6-8	TRBJ1-2	NA	CASSYSAVDNYGYTF	TGTGCCAGCAGTTACTCGGCAGTAGATAACTATGGCTACACCTTC
NA	TRBV7-5	TRBJ1-2	NA	CASSFFDSLYGYTF	TGTGCCAGCAGCTTTTTCGACAGCCTCTATGGCTACACCTTC
NA	TRBV7-1	TRBJ2-7	TRBD1	CASSSAGTGFYEQYF	TGTGCCAGCAGCTCGGCCGGGACAGGGTTTTACGAGCAGTACTTC
NA	TRBV28	TRBJ2-5	NA	CASSLLQETQYF	TGTGCCAGCAGTTTACTTCAAGAGACCCAGTACTTC
few	TRBV6-8	TRBJ1-5	NA	CASRQTVQQPQHF	TGTGCCAGCAGGCAGACAGTTCAGCAGCCCCAGCATTTT
NA	TRBV11-3	TRBJ1-4	TRBD1	CASSQVQGGNEKLFF	TGTGCCAGCAGCCAAGTTCAGGGGGGGAATGAAAAACTGTTTTTT
NA	TRBV7-7	TRBJ2-7	NA	CASSLLFGGDKGNEQYF	TGTGCCAGCAGCTTACTATTTGGAGGGGATAAGGGCAACGAGCAGTACTTC
NA	TRBV28	TRBJ1-5	NA	CASVSGEIQPQHF	TGTGCCAGCGTCTCAGGGGAAATTCAGCCCCAGCATTTT
NA	TRBV28	TRBJ2-1	TRBD2	CASSSPVAGGGEQFF	TGTGCCAGCAGCTCCCCCGTAGCGGGAGGGGGTGAGCAGTTCTTC
NA	TRBV19	TRBJ1-1	TRBD1	CASSIEPGQGNTEAFF	TGTGCCAGTAGTATAGAGCCGGGACAGGGGAACACTGAAGCTTTCTTT
NA	TRBV7-6	TRBJ2-7	TRBD1	CASSLGDRSYEQYF	TGTGCCAGCAGCTTGGGGGACAGGTCCTACGAGCAGTACTTC
NA	TRBV2	TRBJ1-5	NA	CASTPDADQPQHF	TGTGCCAGCACCCCGGACGCCGACCAGCCCCAGCATTTT
NA	TRBV28	TRBJ2-3	TRBD1	CASSSDRVTDTQYF	TGTGCCAGCAGCTCTGACAGGGTCACAGATACGCAGTATTTT
NA	TRBV18	TRBJ2-7	TRBD2	CASSPGRGLRNEQYF	TGTGCCAGCTCACCAGGGAGGGGCCTACGGAACGAGCAGTACTTC
NA	TRBV11-3	TRBJ2-1	TRBD1	CASSPRDRVYNEQFF	TGTGCCAGCAGCCCCCGGGACAGGGTCTACAATGAGCAGTTCTTC
NA	TRBV7-1	TRBJ1-1	NA	CASTLGQLNTEAFF	TGTGCCAGCACTTTAGGACAGTTGAACACTGAAGCTTTCTTT
NA	TRBV18	TRBJ1-3	NA	CASSPQGTGNTIYF	TGTGCCAGCTCACCCCAGGGGACCGGAAACACCATATATTTT
NA	TRBV6-7	TRBJ2-7	NA	CASSQGTSSYEQYF	TGTGCCAGCAGCCAAGGGACTTCTTCATACGAGCAGTACTTC
once	TRBV29-1	TRBJ1-1	NA	CSGGRSNTEAFF	TGCAGCGGTGGACGGTCGAACACTGAAGCTTTCTTT
NA	TRBV30	TRBJ2-3	NA	CAWSRADTQYF	TGTGCCTGGAGTCGGGCAGATACGCAGTATTTT
NA	TRBV10-1	TRBJ2-1	NA	CASSEGRRERNEQFF	TGCGCCAGCAGTGAAGGGCGGAGAGAACGGAATGAGCAGTTCTTC
few	TRBV28	TRBJ1-4	NA	CASRQDGLDGEKLFF	TGTGCCAGCAGACAGGACGGTCTAGATGGGGAAAAACTGTTTTTT
once	TRBV28	TRBJ1-4	TRBD1	CASNQQGMTNEKLFF	TGTGCCAGCAATCAACAGGGGATGACTAATGAAAAACTGTTTTTT
NA	TRBV10-2	TRBJ1-4	NA	CASSTGGANEKLFF	TGCGCCAGCAGTACAGGCGGGGCTAATGAAAAACTGTTTTTT
NA	TRBV28	TRBJ1-2	TRBD1	CASNKQGTYGYTF	TGTGCCAGCAATAAACAGGGGACCTATGGCTACACCTTC
NA	TRBV11-3	TRBJ2-5	TRBD2	CASSPSGSSETQYF	TGTGCCAGCAGCCCTAGCGGGAGTAGTGAGACCCAGTACTTC
NA	TRBV30	TRBJ2-7	NA	CAWTTGHSSYEQYF	TGTGCCTGGACGACTGGACATTCCTCCTACGAGCAGTACTTC
NA	TRBV10-2	TRBJ2-3	NA	CASSRDQDTQYF	TGCGCCAGCTCTAGGGATCAAGATACGCAGTATTTT
NA	TRBV28	TRBJ1-4	TRBD1	CASSLVGTVEKLFF	TGTGCCAGCAGTTTAGTCGGGACAGTCGAAAAACTGTTTTTT
NA	TRBV6-8	TRBJ2-7	TRBD2	CASSPRTSGRGSYEQYF	TGTGCCAGCAGTCCTCGGACTAGCGGGAGGGGGTCCTACGAGCAGTACTTC
NA	TRBV14	TRBJ2-3	NA	CASSQGVSDTQYF	TGTGCCAGCAGCCAAGGAGTTTCCGATACGCAGTATTTT
NA	TRBV7-7	TRBJ2-7	TRBD2	CASSLARLAGYGQYF	TGTGCCAGCAGCTTAGCCAGACTAGCGGGATACGGGCAGTACTTC
NA	TRBV11-3	TRBJ2-1	NA	CASSKEEGLGEQFF	TGTGCCAGCAGCAAAGAGGAGGGCTTAGGTGAGCAGTTCTTC
once	TRBV5-1	TRBJ2-3	TRBD2	CASSPGLAALGADTQYF	TGCGCCAGCAGCCCAGGACTAGCGGCCCTCGGGGCAGATACGCAGTATTTT
NA	TRBV6-8	TRBJ2-1	NA	CASSYSNSGFYNEQFF	TGTGCCAGCAGTTACTCGAACAGCGGGTTCTACAATGAGCAGTTCTTC
few	TRBV6-8	TRBJ1-5	NA	CASSYDGGSNQPQHF	TGTGCCAGCAGTTACGACGGGGGTAGCAATCAGCCCCAGCATTTT
NA	TRBV7-6	TRBJ1-1	TRBD1	CASSPHGTGKGENTEAFF	TGTGCCAGCAGCCCCCACGGGACAGGGAAGGGGGAGAACACTGAAGCTTTCTTT
NA	TRBV6-8	TRBJ2-3	TRBD2	CASSPIAGYFTDTQYF	TGTGCCAGCAGTCCCATAGCGGGTTACTTCACAGATACGCAGTATTTT
NA	TRBV11-3	TRBJ2-2	TRBD1	CASRTGQDATGELFF	TGTGCCAGCAGGACAGGACAGGACGCCACCGGGGAGCTGTTTTTT